This T cell receptor beta chain appears in the sequencing data of a study of T-cell memory formation after mild COVID-19. The germline V gene has CDR1 SGHVS and CDR2 FQNEAQ. The CDR3 is made up of 14 amino acids. The ends lost 5 bases at V and 5 bases at J; junction bases unmatched: 7. General study findings and limits: A second wave expanding day 15 to 37 was CD4+-biased; contracting clones were balanced.

TCRdb re-derived calls from the 5' RACE reads in MiXCR, one entry per CDR3 protein. The sample records a few hundred thousand distinct CDR3 sequences, 27% being singletons. About this clonotype: The antigen is undetermined.

Sequenced material: PBMCs or a T cell subset sorted from them (not recorded which). The V and J genes are TRBV7-8 and TRBJ2-5; 8 bases agree with TRBD2. The clonotype originates from an adult woman who had mild COVID-19 (a few samples of this study predate the infection). Cell type and time point are not known. CDR3 region: CASSRRGARETQYF. CDR3 coding DNA: TGTGCCAGCAGCCGGCGGGGGGCGAGGGAGACCCAGTACTTC.